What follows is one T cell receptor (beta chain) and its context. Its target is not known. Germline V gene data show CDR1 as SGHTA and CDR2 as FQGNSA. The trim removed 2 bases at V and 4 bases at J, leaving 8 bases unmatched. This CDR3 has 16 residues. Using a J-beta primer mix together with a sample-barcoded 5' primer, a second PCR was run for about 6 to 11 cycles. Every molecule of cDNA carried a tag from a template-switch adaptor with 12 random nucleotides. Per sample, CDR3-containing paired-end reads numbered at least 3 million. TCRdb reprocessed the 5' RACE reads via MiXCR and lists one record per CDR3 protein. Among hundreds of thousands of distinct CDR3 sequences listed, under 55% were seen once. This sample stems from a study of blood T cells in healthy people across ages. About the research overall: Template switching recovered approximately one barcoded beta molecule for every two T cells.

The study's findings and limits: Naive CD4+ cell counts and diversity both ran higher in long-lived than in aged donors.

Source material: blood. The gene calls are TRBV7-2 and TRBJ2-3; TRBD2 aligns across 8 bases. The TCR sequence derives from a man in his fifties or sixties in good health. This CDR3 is CASSLNRLAGADTQYF. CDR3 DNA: TGTGCCAGCAGCTTAAATCGGCTAGCGGGCGCAGATACGCAGTATTTT.